The 9 T cell receptor beta chains listed next were all sequenced from one sample in a study of blood T cell repertoires in COVID-19. The data were produced by immunoSEQ multiplex PCR, yet TCRdb's version contains in-frame clones alone and is incomplete. The repertoire consists of 280,000 or so clones, with roughly 89% occurring once and the leading ten covering 1.7%. Source material: PBMCs or T cells enriched from blood (not recorded which). These receptor sequences come from a woman younger than 35 with acute COVID-19.

In its sample, this clone was seen once. V and J are TRBV3-1 (or the pseudogene TRBV3-2) and TRBJ2-1; 9 nucleotides match TRBD2. Trimming at V came to 4 bases and at J to 7 bases, leaving 11 bases not matched to a gene. The CDR3 consists of 16 residues. The germline CDR1 and CDR2 sequences are LGHDT and YNNKEL (reference sequence). The CDR3 coding sequence is TGTGCCAGCAGCCCCCCGTTGGTAGCGGGAGATAATGAGCAGTTCTTC. Translation: CASSPPLVAGDNEQFF.

The rearrangement links TRBV7-6 to TRBJ1-5, with no clear D. This CDR3 has 12 residues. The V end was cut by 5 bases, the J end by 6 bases, with 8 bases between. Germline V gene data show CDR1 as SGHVS and CDR2 as FNYEAQ. CDR3 amino acids: CASSVSSQPQHF. The CDR3 DNA sequence: TGTGCCAGCAGCGTTTCCTCTCAGCCCCAGCATTTT.

The chain carries TRBV18 and TRBJ2-3, with 14 bases aligning to TRBD2. J was trimmed by 2 bases and V by 2 bases; bases with no gene match: 6. Per germline, CDR1 KGHSH and CDR2 LQKENI. There are 18 residues in the CDR3. In DNA form, the CDR3 reads TGTGCCAGCTCACCAGGGACTAGCGGGAGTAGGATCACAGATACGCAGTATTTT. Translated: CASSPGTSGSRITDTQYF.

The chain employs TRBV7-2 and TRBJ2-1, with TRBD2 matching 9 bases. Germline values: CDR1 SGHTA, CDR2 FQGNSA. After removal of 3 bases from V and 1 base from J, the junction contained 7 bases not matched to a gene. There are 17 residues in the CDR3. This chain's CDR3 is CASSFRGRGGSYNEQFF. The CDR3 DNA reads TGTGCCAGCAGCTTTCGCGGGAGGGGGGGGTCCTACAATGAGCAGTTCTTC.

The chain combines TRBV27 with TRBJ2-7; D is perhaps TRBD2 (5 bases). Looked up from germline, CDR1 is MNHEY and CDR2 is SMNVEV (reference sequence). V lost 2 bases to trimming and J lost 3 bases, with 8 bases between them. This CDR3 spans 13 amino acids. The CDR3 loop reads CASSLEGDYEQYF. The CDR3 bases are TGTGCCAGCAGTTTAGAGGGCGACTACGAGCAGTACTTC.

The rearrangement uses TRBV28 and TRBJ2-1; 10 nucleotides match TRBD2. CDR1 and CDR2 from the germline V gene are MDHEN and SYDVKM. With 3 bases clipped from V and 4 bases from J, the junction kept 9 bases outside the gene matches. CDR3 length: 17 amino acids. CDR3 nucleotides: TGTGCCAGCAGTTTTCCTAGCGGGAGAACGGTGTACAATGAGCAGTTCTTC. Protein: CASSFPSGRTVYNEQFF. Variable domain in full (rest from reference TRBV28 and TRBJ2-1): DVKVTQSSRYLVKRTGEKVFLECVQDMDHENMFWYRQDPGLGLRLIYFSYDVKMKEKGDIPEGYSVSREKKERFSLILESASTNQTSMYLCASSFPSGRTVYNEQFFGPGTRLTVL.

The gene calls are TRBV10-3 and TRBJ2-1; weak D call: TRBD1 (6 bases). Germline V gene lookup returns CDR1 ENHRY and CDR2 SYGVKD. V was trimmed by 5 bases and J by 9 bases, leaving 20 bases between them. This CDR3 has 15 residues. Here the CDR3 reads CAISSTGQPDTEQFF. In DNA, the CDR3 is TGTGCCATCAGTAGCACTGGACAGCCCGACACTGAGCAGTTCTTC.

The chain carries TRBV12-3 or TRBV12-4 and TRBJ2-1, with D unresolved. Trimming cost V 3 bases and J 8 bases, with 8 bases left between them. CDR3 size: 12 residues. The CDR3 protein is CASSLIPDEQFF. DNA of the CDR3: TGTGCCAGCAGTTTGATACCAGATGAGCAGTTCTTC.

V usage is TRBV7-9 and J usage is TRBJ2-2; 13 bases fit TRBD2. Trimming took 4 bases from V and 2 from J; bases not matched to a gene: 4. The CDR3 has 17 residues. The germline V gene encodes CDR1 SEHNR and CDR2 FQNEAQ (reference sequence). The DNA for the CDR3 is TGTGCCAGCAGCTGGACTAGCGGGAGAACCAACACCGGGGAGCTGTTTTTT. It is translated as CASSWTSGRTNTGELFF.